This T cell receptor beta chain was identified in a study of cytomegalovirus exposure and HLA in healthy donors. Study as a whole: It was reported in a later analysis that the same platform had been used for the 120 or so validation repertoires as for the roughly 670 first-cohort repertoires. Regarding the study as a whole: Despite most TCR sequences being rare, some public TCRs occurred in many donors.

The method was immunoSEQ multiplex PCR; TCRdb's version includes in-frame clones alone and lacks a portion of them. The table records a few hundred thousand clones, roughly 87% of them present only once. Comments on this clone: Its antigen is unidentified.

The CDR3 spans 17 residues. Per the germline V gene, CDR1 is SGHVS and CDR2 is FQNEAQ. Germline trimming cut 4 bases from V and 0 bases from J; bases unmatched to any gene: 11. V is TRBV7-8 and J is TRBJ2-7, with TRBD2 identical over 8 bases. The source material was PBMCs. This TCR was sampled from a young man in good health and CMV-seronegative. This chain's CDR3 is CASSSHREGLDSYEQYF. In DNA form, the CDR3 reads TGTGCCAGCAGCTCCCACCGGGAGGGACTAGACTCCTACGAGCAGTACTTC.